The 24 T cell receptor beta chains in this list originate from one sample, sequenced in a study of chemoradiotherapy in HPV16-positive cancers. Produced via immunoSEQ multiplex PCR; TCRdb's table is partial and in-frame only. The repertoire consists of about 1,400 clones, with 83% occurring once and the leading ten covering about 7.5%. The starting material was tumor tissue, obtained from a patient who underwent chemoradiotherapy. The origin of the receptors is a human donor with HPV-associated anogenital cancer.

This clone was picked up a small number of times. The rearrangement joins TRBV28 to TRBJ1-2, with a possible D match to TRBD1 (6 bases). This CDR3 region has 18 residues. Looked up from germline, CDR1 is MDHEN and CDR2 is SYDVKM. V was cut by 4 bases and J by 5 bases, with 26 bases left in between. CDR3 residues: CASSSFLMGGDRSYGYTF. The CDR3 DNA is TGTGCCAGCAGTTCTTTTCTTATGGGCGGAGACAGGTCTTATGGCTACACCTTC.

This chain links TRBV7-8 with TRBJ2-1; tentative D call: TRBD1 (5 bases). V was trimmed by 4 bases and J by 4 bases, leaving 14 bases between them. The CDR3 is made up of 15 amino acids. Germline V CDR1 and CDR2: SGHVS, FQNEAQ. Written as DNA, the CDR3 is TGTGCCAGCAGCTCCAGGGTAGGATCTTACAATGAGCAGTTCTTC. Protein sequence: CASSSRVGSYNEQFF.

This chain connects TRBV27 to TRBJ1-6, with a tentative D call TRBD1 (5 bases). Looked up from germline, CDR1 is MNHEY and CDR2 is SMNVEV (reference sequence). This CDR3 has 14 residues. Trimming took 2 bases from V and 8 from J, leaving 10 bases between them. The CDR3 loop reads CASSLARDHSPLHF. The DNA of the CDR3 is TGTGCCAGCAGTTTAGCCAGGGACCATTCACCCCTCCACTTT.

V is TRBV5-4 and J is TRBJ2-7; D gene uncertain. Per the germline V gene, CDR1 is SGHNT and CDR2 is YYREEE (reference sequence). The CDR3 length is 14 residues. Trimming shortened V by 0 bases and J by 1 base, and 8 bases separated the two germline ends. CDR3 nucleotides: TGTGCCAGCAGCTTGGGTATTGGTTCCTACGAGCAGTACTTC. It yields the protein CASSLGIGSYEQYF.

The chain recombines TRBV23-1 with TRBJ2-7; perhaps TRBD2 as D (7 bases). TRBV23-1 is labeled an ORF, and its function is uncertain. This CDR3 contains 15 residues. Trimming took 0 bases from V and 4 from J, leaving 13 bases between them. CDR3 region: CASSQSRKGGYEQYF. The CDR3 region has the DNA TGCGCCAGCAGTCAATCTCGGAAGGGGGGGTACGAGCAGTACTTC.

The chain joins TRBV5-1 to TRBJ1-5; D gene uncertain. In germline, CDR1 is SGHRS, CDR2 YFSETQ. The CDR3 totals 15 residues. V shed 0 bases and J shed 0 bases, with 7 bases lying between them. The CDR3 reads CASSLDGNSNQPQHF. The DNA of the CDR3 is TGCGCCAGCAGCTTGGACGGAAATAGCAATCAGCCCCAGCATTTT.

The genes are TRBV7-9 and TRBJ2-1; TRBD1 might be the D (6 bases). There are 15 residues in the CDR3. V was pared by 0 bases and J by 8 bases, with 14 bases between. CDR1 and CDR2 (germline): SEHNR, FQNEAQ (reference sequence). The DNA of the CDR3 is TGTGCCAGCAGCTTAGCCGGGACACGGGAAGATGAGCAGTTCTTC. Encoded protein: CASSLAGTREDEQFF.

This clone was observed a few times. This rearrangement joins TRBV7-3 to TRBJ1-5, with no clear D. Germline lookup yields CDR1 SGHTA and CDR2 FQGTGA. Trimming removed 3 bases at V and 0 bases at J, with 12 bases between. The CDR3 has 16 amino acids. CDR3 residues: CASSFRYCRSNQPQHF. CDR3 in DNA: TGTGCCAGCAGCTTCAGGTATTGTCGTAGCAATCAGCCCCAGCATTTT.

The chain joins TRBV14 to TRBJ1-3; unclear D gene. V was shortened by 2 bases and J by 7 bases, with 9 bases between the two germline ends. Per the germline V gene, CDR1 is SGHDN and CDR2 is FVKESK. This CDR3 has 13 residues. The CDR3 DNA sequence: TGTGCCAGCAGCCAAAGGAATATTAACACCATATATTTT. The encoded protein is CASSQRNINTIYF.

This clone showed up just once. The genes are TRBV28 and TRBJ2-2; D is ambiguous. The germline V gene has CDR1 MDHEN and CDR2 SYDVKM. CDR3 size: 13 residues. Trimming took 4 bases from V and 1 from J, leaving 4 bases between them. The CDR3 bases are TGTGCCAGCAGTTATGAGAACACCGGGGAGCTGTTTTTT. This translates into CASSYENTGELFF.

The J gene is TRBJ1-3, the V gene TRBV9; no definite D call. The V end was cut by 3 bases, the J end by 0 bases, with 16 bases between. In germline, CDR1 is SGDLS, CDR2 YYNGEE. CDR3 size: 17 residues. The CDR3 loop is CASSAEDPFSSGNTIYF. The CDR3, as DNA: TGTGCCAGCAGCGCTGAAGACCCCTTTAGCTCTGGAAACACCATATATTTT.

Here the CDR3 DNA reads TGTGCCAGCAGTGAGAAGGGATCATCCGGGGAGCTGTTTTTT. Translating gives CASSEKGSSGELFF. The V and J genes are TRBV2 and TRBJ2-2; D is ambiguous. Trimming took off 3 bases at V and 6 bases at J, with 11 bases between the two ends. The germline CDR1 and CDR2 sequences are SNHLY and FYNNEI. The CDR3 extends over 14 amino acids.

The genes are TRBV28 and TRBJ1-1, with 9 bases lining up with TRBD1. V dropped 6 bases and J dropped 5; count of bases not matched to a gene: 1. This CDR3 region has 12 residues. Germline V gene sequence: CDR1 MDHEN, CDR2 SYDVKM. This CDR3 is CASRTGGTEAFF. CDR3 DNA sequence: TGTGCCAGCAGGACAGGGGGGACTGAAGCTTTCTTT.

CDR3 amino acids: CASSSNSGNTIYF. The CDR3 coding sequence is TGTGCCAGCAGCTCAAACTCTGGAAACACCATATATTTT. This chain connects TRBV5-4 to TRBJ1-3; D is undetermined. CDR1 and CDR2 (germline): SGHNT, YYREEE (reference sequence). The CDR3 runs 13 residues. V was clipped by 3 bases and J by 0 bases, with 4 bases between them.

The chain employs TRBV18 and TRBJ1-2; D might be TRBD1 (5 bases). V lost 2 bases, J lost 2 bases, and 9 bases lay in between. The CDR3 is 14 amino acids. Germline values: CDR1 KGHSH, CDR2 LQKENI. The CDR3, as DNA: TGTGCCAGCTCACCAGGGGGAGGAAACTATGGCTACACCTTC. Encoded protein: CASSPGGGNYGYTF.

The genes are TRBV5-1 and TRBJ2-7; 8 bases match TRBD2. CDR1 is SGHRS, CDR2 YFSETQ, per germline. This CDR3 is built from 15 residues. Trimming removed 1 base from V and 0 bases from J; junction bases left unmatched: 3. The CDR3: CASSLTSGGSYEQYF. CDR3 sequence (DNA): TGCGCCAGCAGCTTGACTAGCGGAGGCTCCTACGAGCAGTACTTC.

The rearrangement uses TRBV19 and TRBJ2-7, with TRBD2 identical over 10 bases. CDR1 is LNHDA, CDR2 SQIVND, per germline (reference sequence). The CDR3 length is 16 residues. J was trimmed by 5 bases and V by 0 bases; bases with no gene match: 7. CDR3 sequence: CASSIEGLAGAHEQYF. CDR3 nucleotide sequence: TGTGCCAGTAGTATAGAGGGGCTAGCGGGAGCACACGAGCAGTACTTC.

The chain joins TRBV15 to TRBJ2-7, with D perhaps matching TRBD1 or TRBD2 (6 bases each). The CDR3 contains 15 residues. Germline lookup yields CDR1 LNHNV and CDR2 YYDKDF (reference sequence). V was pared by 4 bases and J by 0 bases, with 13 bases between. CDR3 amino acids: CATSNSRGDSYEQYF. The DNA for the CDR3 is TGTGCCACCAGCAATTCAAGGGGGGACTCCTACGAGCAGTACTTC.

This clone was seen a few times. V usage is TRBV11-3 and J usage is TRBJ2-3; 8 bases line up with TRBD2. CDR3 size: 17 residues. Unmatched junction bases numbered 8, after V lost 1 base and J lost 2 bases. Germline V gene lookup returns CDR1 SGHNT and CDR2 YENEEA. CDR3 in amino acids: CASSLVAGGPDTDTQYF. The CDR3 DNA sequence: TGTGCCAGCAGCTTAGTCGCGGGGGGCCCTGACACAGATACGCAGTATTTT.

V is TRBV21-1 and J is TRBJ1-3; the table's D call TRBD1 went unverified against the DNA. TRBV21-1 represents a pseudogene. This CDR3 spans 17 amino acids. The CDR3 DNA reads as TGTGCCAGCAGCAAAGGTGGAGGGGGCCATCCTGGAAACACCATATATTTT. This encodes CASSKGGGGHPGNTIYF.

V usage is TRBV11-3 and J usage is TRBJ2-7; 7 nucleotides match TRBD2. Germline V gene sequence: CDR1 SGHNT, CDR2 YENEEA. V lost 5 bases, J lost 4 bases, and 5 bases stayed unmatched. The CDR3 covers 13 residues. CDR3 sequence: CASSGGLKYEQYF. The CDR3, as DNA: TGTGCCAGCAGCGGGGGACTAAAATACGAGCAGTACTTC.

The V and J genes are TRBV2 and TRBJ1-1, with 9 bases fitting TRBD1. The ends lost 5 bases at V and 1 base at J; junction bases unmatched: 5. The germline gives CDR1 SNHLY, CDR2 FYNNEI. The CDR3 is 15 residues long. CDR3: CASSSRTGENTEAFF. The CDR3 coding sequence is TGTGCCAGCAGTTCGCGGACAGGGGAGAACACTGAAGCTTTCTTT.

The V and J genes are TRBV10-3 and TRBJ1-5; D remains ambiguous. The germline V and J ends were trimmed by 0 bases and 7 bases, with 7 bases remaining between them. Per the germline V gene, CDR1 is ENHRY and CDR2 is SYGVKD. There are 13 residues in the CDR3. The CDR3 nucleotides are TGTGCCATCAGTGAGTCGACATGGCAGCCCCAGCATTTT. Its translation: CAISESTWQPQHF.

DNA of the CDR3: TGTGCCAGCAGCTCTGCGCCGGGACTAGCGGGATCTGGGGCCAACGTCCTGACTTTC. As protein: CASSSAPGLAGSGANVLTF. The V gene is TRBV7-6, the J gene TRBJ2-6, with 13 bases matching TRBD2. The germline CDR1 and CDR2 sequences are SGHVS and FNYEAQ. The CDR3 totals 19 residues. With V trimmed by 4 bases and J by 1 base, 7 bases remained unmatched.